The present TCR beta chain was sequenced within a study of T cells in Graves' hyperthyroidism and ophthalmopathy. The CDR3 runs 16 residues. V lost 3 bases, J lost 0 bases, and 7 bases stayed unmatched. Germline CDR1 SGHNT, CDR2 YENEEA. This clonotype was seen ten or more times. TCR beta CDR3 sequences were amplified from RNA transcripts. RT-PCR in the first round (using the HTBI primer set) targeted the TCR CDR3. TCRdb recomputed calls from the multiplex PCR reads with MiXCR, one row per CDR3 protein. The table includes fewer than 650,000 distinct CDR3 sequences, about 14% detected once. Material for sequencing was blood. This chain connects TRBV11-3 to TRBJ2-5; 7 bases match TRBD1. The sequence was collected from a woman in her twenties or thirties with Graves' hyperthyroidism that later progressed to Graves' ophthalmopathy. The CDR3 nucleotides read TGTGCCAGCAGCTTCGGGACAGCGGTTTACCAAGAGACCCAGTACTTC. Translated, it gives CASSFGTAVYQETQYF. Supplemented by reference TRBV11-3 and TRBJ2-5, the full variable domain reads EAGVVQSPRYKIIEKKQPVAFWCNPISGHNTLYWYLQNLGQGPELLIRYENEEAVDDSQLPKDRFSAERLKGVDSTLKIQPAELGDSAVYLCASSFGTAVYQETQYFGPGTRLLVL.